Below are 11 T cell receptor beta chains sequenced from a single sample in a study of blood T cell repertoires in COVID-19 (dated by TCRdb to the early 2020s). The library was prepared using the immunoSEQ multiplex PCR assay. In TCRdb, the immuneACCESS table is reduced to in-frame sequences with V and J assigned. These tables do not hold every clone; where another copy was compared, an unresolved V gene accounts for under half, and the others remain unexplained. This sample comprises approximately 150,000 clones, approximately 84% of them detected only once. The ten most abundant clones make up just under 2% of the sample. Sequencing was done on a sample of peripheral blood. The origin of the receptors is a woman aged 55-75 years with acute or convalescent COVID-19.

This chain connects TRBV5-1 to TRBJ2-5, with a tentative D call TRBD1 (6 bases). The CDR3 is made up of 17 amino acids. The germline V gene encodes CDR1 SGHRS and CDR2 YFSETQ. V dropped 4 bases and J dropped 4 bases, with 23 bases sitting between them. CDR3 DNA: TGCGCCAGCAGCCACCCTGACAGGCCGGATCGAGGAGAGACCCAGTACTTC. Amino acid sequence: CASSHPDRPDRGETQYF.

J is TRBJ2-7 and V is TRBV18; possible D gene TRBD2, 5 bases. Germline-derived CDR1 and CDR2 are KGHSH and LQKENI. The CDR3 has 13 amino acids. Trimming cost V 3 bases and J 4 bases, with 10 bases left between them. CDR3: CASSPQPGYEQYF. CDR3 coding DNA: TGTGCCAGCTCACCGCAGCCGGGGTACGAGCAGTACTTC. Supplemented by reference TRBV18 and TRBJ2-7, the full variable domain reads NAGVMQNPRHLVRRRGQEARLRCSPMKGHSHVYWYRQLPEEGLKFMVYLQKENIIDESGMPKERFSAEFPKEGPSILRIQQVVRGDSAAYFCASSPQPGYEQYFGPGTRLTVT.

The chain is built from TRBV7-9 and TRBJ2-1; D is undetermined. Trimming cost V 2 bases and J 12 bases, with 11 bases left between them. CDR3 length: 12 amino acids. CDR1 and CDR2 from the germline V gene are SEHNR and FQNEAQ (reference sequence). The CDR3 DNA reads as TGTGCCAGCAGCTTATATTTTCCGGGGCAGTTCTTC. Its protein is CASSLYFPGQFF.

In this sample, this clone turned up a few times. The rearrangement links TRBV15 to TRBJ2-1, with D perhaps TRBD2 (5 bases). Germline-derived CDR1 and CDR2 are LNHNV and YYDKDF (reference sequence). Trimming removed 6 bases at V and 2 bases at J, with 14 bases between. This CDR3 region has 15 residues. The CDR3 is CATSRSGSTYNEQFF. CDR3 coding DNA: TGTGCCACCAGTAGGTCGGGATCCACCTACAATGAGCAGTTCTTC. Using reference TRBV15 and TRBJ2-1 for the parts outside the CDR3, the full variable domain is DAMVIQNPRYQVTQFGKPVTLSCSQTLNHNVMYWYQQKSSQAPKLLFHYYDKDFNNEADTPDNFQSRRPNTSFCFLDIRSPGLGDTAMYLCATSRSGSTYNEQFFGPGTRLTVL.

The chain recombines TRBV28 with TRBJ1-5; no clear D. Trimming left V 5 bases short and J 5 bases short, with 13 bases between. From germline, CDR1 is MDHEN and CDR2 SYDVKM. The CDR3 contains 14 residues. CDR3 sequence reads: CASSPLNGHQPQHF. The DNA of the CDR3 is TGTGCCAGCAGTCCATTAAACGGTCATCAGCCCCAGCATTTT.

Note on this clone: This may arise from a read error, as a much more abundant clone is one base away. The rearrangement uses TRBV7-9 and TRBJ2-7; unclear D gene. CDR3 length: 11 amino acids. V was trimmed by 5 bases and J by 3 bases, leaving 5 bases between them. CDR1 and CDR2 from the germline V gene are SEHNR and FQNEAQ (reference sequence). CDR3 coding DNA: TGTGCCAGCAGCCCCAGCTACGAGCAGTACTTC. Translating gives CASSPSYEQYF. The full variable domain, completed using reference TRBV7-9 and TRBJ2-7, is DTGVSQNPRHKITKRGQNVTFRCDPISEHNRLYWYRQTLGQGPEFLTYFQNEAQLEKSRLLSDRFSAERPKGSFSTLEIQRTEQGDSAMYLCASSPSYEQYFGPGTRLTVT.

V gene TRBV2 combines with J gene TRBJ2-3; maybe TRBD2 (6 bases). Deletions cut 4 bases from V and 5 bases from J, with 16 bases between. This CDR3 contains 15 residues. Germline-derived CDR1 and CDR2 are SNHLY and FYNNEI. CDR3 DNA: TGTGCCAGCAGTGCAAGACTAGATCTCGTAGATACGCAGTATTTT. This codes for CASSARLDLVDTQYF.

The chain links TRBV15 to TRBJ2-3; a possible D gene is TRBD1 (5 bases). The V gene's germline CDR1 is LNHNV and CDR2 YYDKDF (reference sequence). This CDR3 is built from 15 residues. Trimming cost V 0 bases and J 6 bases, with 13 bases left between them. CDR3 bases: TGTGCCACCAGCAGAGAAGGGGTATGGGTCGATACGCAGTATTTT. Translation: CATSREGVWVDTQYF.

V is TRBV30 and J is TRBJ2-7; D gene uncertain. This CDR3 is 14 amino acids long. In germline, CDR1 is GTSNPN, CDR2 SVGIG (reference sequence). Trimming pared 0 bases from V and 4 bases from J, leaving 13 bases between. The chain's CDR3 is CAWSVGSWAYEQYF. In DNA form, the CDR3 reads TGTGCCTGGAGTGTCGGCTCCTGGGCTTACGAGCAGTACTTC.

The chain joins TRBV5-1 to TRBJ2-2, with TRBD2 matching over 11 bases. Germline-derived CDR1 and CDR2 are SGHRS and YFSETQ. The CDR3 covers 16 residues. V lost 4 bases to trimming and J lost 5 bases; unmatched junction nucleotides: 7. CDR3 coding DNA: TGCGCCAGCAGCGTGCTAGCGGGAGGAGGTACCGGGGAGCTGTTTTTT. Translation gives CASSVLAGGGTGELFF.

The chain has TRBV28 and TRBJ2-7; TRBD2 matches 9 bases. Germline V gene sequence: CDR1 MDHEN, CDR2 SYDVKM. There are 15 residues in the CDR3. V shed 4 bases and J 4 bases; nucleotides not matched to a gene: 8. The CDR3 reads CASSWQRAGGYEQYF. CDR3 nucleotides: TGTGCCAGCAGTTGGCAGAGGGCGGGAGGGTACGAGCAGTACTTC. Full variable domain (rest looked up from reference TRBV28 and TRBJ2-7): DVKVTQSSRYLVKRTGEKVFLECVQDMDHENMFWYRQDPGLGLRLIYFSYDVKMKEKGDIPEGYSVSREKKERFSLILESASTNQTSMYLCASSWQRAGGYEQYFGPGTRLTVT.